The following is a T cell receptor (beta chain) sequence with its context. What this receptor recognizes is not known. No per-base quality is available; no much larger clone lies one base away. The data were obtained in a study of vaccination and CD4 T cells after COVID-19 (dated by TCRdb to the early 2020s). About the study as a whole: Convalescent patients had a positive SARS-CoV-2 result on nasal swab PCR, and of these patients, fewer than ten had mild disease and one had severe disease. In the convalescent cohort there were six males and four females, among whom were two Hispanic individuals, seven Caucasians, two Asians and one multiracial person. Each participant got two doses of either the Pfizer-BioNTech BNT162b2 vaccine (n=8) or the Moderna mRNA-1273 vaccine (n=2). Post-COVID blood samples were collected from convalescent patients a median of around 96 days after diagnosis, with a range of roughly 30 to 170 days. Post-vaccine blood samples were collected a median of 72 days after the second vaccine dose, ranging from about 14 to 241 days. The cultures were stimulated with overlapping spike peptide pools from SARS-CoV-2 and from the common cold coronaviruses HCoV-NL63, HCoV-OC43 and HCoV-229E. As controls, cultures received a CEFX viral epitope pool (the positive control), an HIV-1 Nef peptide pool (the negative control), or no peptide at all. In more than eight COVID-19 convalescent patients and a handful of infection-naive healthy vaccine recipients, researchers compared the spike-specific CD4+ TCR repertoire from before mRNA vaccination with the repertoire from after.

The intended sense of this specimen's treatment or condition label: approximately 9-day PBMC culture with coronavirus spike peptide pools or control peptides (ViraFEST assay). The ViraFEST assay was used in the study, in which antigen-specific T cells were expanded with peptide pools and expanded clonotypes were subsequently identified by TCR sequencing. The positive SARS-CoV-2 PCR tests of the convalescent patients were dated from March to December 2020, before the Alpha, Beta and Delta variants emerged in the United States. Each well held two million PBMCs cultured with roughly 10 ug/ml peptide pools in IMDM containing around 5% human AB serum and roughly 9.3 IU/ml IL-2. Half of the culture medium was replaced with fresh IL-2-containing medium on days 3 and 7. After roughly 9 days of culture, CD4+ T cells were isolated by negative selection with the EasySep CD4+ T cell isolation kit. PBMCs were separated from whole blood using Ficoll-Paque Plus gradient centrifugation and then either used fresh or cryopreserved at -140C. In general, triplicate wells were set up for every culture condition.

Broad study findings and their caveats: Nearly all vaccine-specific clones in convalescent patients (304 of 307) were mono-reactive for SARS-CoV-2 spike rather than cross-reactive with common cold coronaviruses. Although the median number of SARS-CoV-2-reactive clonotypes went up from roughly 20 after infection to roughly 40 after vaccination, the increase was not significant. Relatively few convalescent patients were included in the study, and early timepoints after natural infection were not analyzed. Among the post-vaccine SARS-CoV-2-reactive clones in convalescent patients, a median around 90% showed up only after vaccination, which suggests vaccine-specific priming.

Library preparation employed PCR. TCR sequencing of DNA from cultured CD4+ T cells used the Oncomine TCR Beta short-read assay at the Johns Hopkins FTIC core. Genomic DNA was extracted from the cultured CD4+ T cells with the QIAamp micro DNA kit. The Oncomine TCR Beta libraries from cultured CD4+ T cells were pooled using unique dual indexes and then sequenced on an Illumina iSeq 100. The authors' pipeline ran thus. Non-productive sequences were filtered out, and CDR3s that did not start with C, did not end with F or W, or were shorter than 7 amino acids were discarded. The MANAFEST web application identified antigen-specific clonotypes by comparing peptide-stimulated wells against reference wells and other culture wells. Positive clones required FDR below 0.05, an odds ratio above 5, and productive frequency above 0.1% in at least two of three replicate wells. Clonotypes that were significantly expanded in both SARS-CoV-2 spike wells and at least one common cold coronavirus spike condition were defined as cross-reactive. Similarity between CDR3 sequences was evaluated in R version 3.6.1 using Levenshtein distances (stringdist) and unrooted phylogenetic trees (ape). The public reads were reprocessed in TCRdb via fastp at Q25 and MiXCR, keeping in-frame beta chains. CDR3 protein sequences are deduplicated, and each keeps its most common genes and DNA. TCRdb's processing, not the authors' own work, is the source of the V and J calls. This sample holds around 10,000 distinct CDR3 sequences; less than 65% were observed only once. Jointly, the top ten make up roughly 18% of the sample.

The CDR3, from cysteine to phenylalanine, totals 13 residues. Just the 39-base CDR3 DNA is kept, in frame starting at base 1. From a lookup of the germline V gene (reference sequence), CDR1 and CDR2 are DFQATT and SNEGSKA. Relative to germline, V is 1 base shorter and J is 0 bases shorter, with 7 bases between their ends. The source material was CD4+ T cells from blood, cultured in vitro. This TCR came from a human donor who had recovered from COVID-19. The receptor chain draws on TRBV20-1 and TRBJ2-7, with the D gene too uncertain to name. The CDR3 has the sequence CSARAPFSYEQYF. The bases read TGCAGTGCTAGAGCTCCCTTCTCCTACGAGCAGTACTTC.